The rows below give T cell receptor beta chains drawn from one sample of a study of neoadjuvant anti-PD-1 for oral cavity cancer. Some clones are missing from TCRdb's copy, which holds only in-frame ones; the method was immunoSEQ multiplex PCR. The table records 11,000 to 15,000 clones, 71% of them present only once. The sequencing used PBMCs, collected before nivolumab (anti-PD-1) treatment. These TCRs come from a person aged 35-79 years with oral cavity squamous cell carcinoma. Each CDR3 is given with its conserved first and last residue. Each record gives: V gene, clone size, CDR3 length, J gene, D gene, CDR3 DNA, CDR3 protein. The D gene is left open where the match is weak. Not every row has a clone size; where given, it reads once, few, many or a size class.

v_call: TRBV6-4; clone_size: .; cdr3_length: 16; j_call: TRBJ2-3; d_call: TRBD2; cdr3_nt: TGTGCCAGCAGTGAATCGGGACTAGCATCTTCAGATACGCAGTATTTT; cdr3_aa: CASSESGLASSDTQYF
v_call: TRBV6-6; clone_size: .; cdr3_length: 13; j_call: TRBJ2-5; d_call: .; cdr3_nt: TGTGCCAGCAGCCGGAAGGATTGGGAGACCCAGTACTTC; cdr3_aa: CASSRKDWETQYF
v_call: TRBV7-9; clone_size: .; cdr3_length: 16; j_call: TRBJ1-1; d_call: TRBD1; cdr3_nt: TGTGCCAGCAGTGCACGGACAGGGGGCGCGGGCACTGAAGCTTTCTTT; cdr3_aa: CASSARTGGAGTEAFF
v_call: TRBV4-2; clone_size: .; cdr3_length: 17; j_call: TRBJ2-3; d_call: .; cdr3_nt: TGTGCCAGCAGCCAAGAGGGCGTTGGGGGCCGGGGAGATACGCAGTATTTT; cdr3_aa: CASSQEGVGGRGDTQYF
v_call: TRBV6-5; clone_size: once; cdr3_length: 15; j_call: TRBJ2-7; d_call: TRBD1; cdr3_nt: TGTGCCAGCAGTTACTCAGCACAGGGGGCTTACGAGCAGTACTTC; cdr3_aa: CASSYSAQGAYEQYF
v_call: TRBV30; clone_size: .; cdr3_length: 13; j_call: TRBJ2-7; d_call: TRBD2; cdr3_nt: TGTGCCTGGGGACTAGCGGGCGACTACGAGCAGTACTTC; cdr3_aa: CAWGLAGDYEQYF
v_call: TRBV6-6; clone_size: once; cdr3_length: 15; j_call: TRBJ2-7; d_call: .; cdr3_nt: TGTGCCAGCAGTTACGGTGGTGGGACACTAGCAGAGCAGTACTTC; cdr3_aa: CASSYGGGTLAEQYF
v_call: TRBV13; clone_size: few; cdr3_length: 12; j_call: TRBJ2-1; d_call: .; cdr3_nt: TGTGCCAGCAGCTTCGGGGGTAATGAGCAGTTCTTC; cdr3_aa: CASSFGGNEQFF
v_call: TRBV2; clone_size: .; cdr3_length: 15; j_call: TRBJ2-2; d_call: .; cdr3_nt: TGTGCCAGCAAGGACGCTCCAGGGGTTCCCGGGGAGCTGTTTTTT; cdr3_aa: CASKDAPGVPGELFF
v_call: TRBV19; clone_size: .; cdr3_length: 16; j_call: TRBJ1-1; d_call: .; cdr3_nt: TGTGCCAGTAGTACCTTGACAGCGTATTGGGGCACTGAAGCTTTCTTT; cdr3_aa: CASSTLTAYWGTEAFF
v_call: TRBV28; clone_size: .; cdr3_length: 12; j_call: TRBJ2-7; d_call: .; cdr3_nt: TGTGCCAGCAGCCCAAGCGCCTACGAGCAGTACTTC; cdr3_aa: CASSPSAYEQYF
v_call: TRBV5-4; clone_size: .; cdr3_length: 15; j_call: TRBJ2-2; d_call: TRBD2; cdr3_nt: TGTGCCAGCAGCTTGTGGACGGGAGGCACCGGGGAGCTGTTTTTT; cdr3_aa: CASSLWTGGTGELFF
v_call: TRBV28; clone_size: .; cdr3_length: 18; j_call: TRBJ2-3; d_call: TRBD2; cdr3_nt: TGTGCCAGCAGTTCCCCTTACAAACTAGCGGGAGATTCAGATACGCAGTATTTT; cdr3_aa: CASSSPYKLAGDSDTQYF
v_call: TRBV30; clone_size: few; cdr3_length: 15; j_call: TRBJ2-5; d_call: TRBD2; cdr3_nt: TGTGCCTGGAGTGGCGGGGGGGCTAGACAAGAGACCCAGTACTTC; cdr3_aa: CAWSGGGARQETQYF
v_call: TRBV12-5; clone_size: .; cdr3_length: 15; j_call: TRBJ2-7; d_call: .; cdr3_nt: TGTGCTAGTGGGGGTAAGACAGGTAGCTCCTACGAGCAGTACTTC; cdr3_aa: CASGGKTGSSYEQYF
v_call: TRBV5-1; clone_size: .; cdr3_length: 14; j_call: TRBJ1-1; d_call: .; cdr3_nt: TGCGCCAGCAGCTTGGACGGGGTGTGGACTGAAGCTTTCTTT; cdr3_aa: CASSLDGVWTEAFF
v_call: TRBV10-2; clone_size: .; cdr3_length: 17; j_call: TRBJ2-5; d_call: TRBD2; cdr3_nt: TGCGCCAGCAGGTCACTAGCGGGAGAAGAAGGAGAAGAGACCCAGTACTTC; cdr3_aa: CASRSLAGEEGEETQYF
v_call: TRBV4-1; clone_size: .; cdr3_length: 15; j_call: TRBJ2-7; d_call: TRBD1; cdr3_nt: TGCGCCAGCAGCCAATCCGGGACAGGGGTAGCCGAGCAGTACTTC; cdr3_aa: CASSQSGTGVAEQYF
v_call: TRBV11-2; clone_size: .; cdr3_length: 19; j_call: TRBJ2-7; d_call: .; cdr3_nt: TGTGCCAGCAGCTTAGGTTTATCGGTGTCCGGGCGAACCTTCTACGAGCAGTACTTC; cdr3_aa: CASSLGLSVSGRTFYEQYF
v_call: TRBV2; clone_size: .; cdr3_length: 17; j_call: TRBJ2-6; d_call: .; cdr3_nt: TGTGCCAGTTCGGTGCGAAGATTGGGTTCTGGGGCCAACGTCCTGACTTTC; cdr3_aa: CASSVRRLGSGANVLTF
v_call: TRBV4-2; clone_size: .; cdr3_length: 15; j_call: TRBJ1-3; d_call: .; cdr3_nt: TGTGCCAGCAGCCGCGGCCAGGGATCGGGAAACACCATATATTTT; cdr3_aa: CASSRGQGSGNTIYF
v_call: TRBV7-8; clone_size: .; cdr3_length: 16; j_call: TRBJ2-7; d_call: TRBD1; cdr3_nt: TGTGCCAGCAGCTTAGCCCGGGACAGGGAGGTTGGCGAGCAGTACTTC; cdr3_aa: CASSLARDREVGEQYF
v_call: TRBV19; clone_size: .; cdr3_length: 14; j_call: TRBJ2-4; d_call: .; cdr3_nt: TGTGCCAGTAGTATCCAGGGGTACAAAAACATTCAGTACTTC; cdr3_aa: CASSIQGYKNIQYF
v_call: TRBV6-6; clone_size: .; cdr3_length: 14; j_call: TRBJ2-4; d_call: TRBD1; cdr3_nt: TGTGCCAGCAACCCAAGGGGACAGATAAACATTCAGTACTTC; cdr3_aa: CASNPRGQINIQYF
v_call: TRBV11-1; clone_size: .; cdr3_length: 14; j_call: TRBJ1-2; d_call: .; cdr3_nt: TGTGCCAGCAGCTTAGCGCGACAGTCTCCTGGCTACACCTTC; cdr3_aa: CASSLARQSPGYTF
v_call: TRBV10-1; clone_size: .; cdr3_length: 17; j_call: TRBJ2-1; d_call: TRBD2; cdr3_nt: TGCGCCAGCAGTGAGTCGGGGACTAGCGGGAGAGGGAATGAGCAGTTCTTC; cdr3_aa: CASSESGTSGRGNEQFF
v_call: TRBV7-6; clone_size: once; cdr3_length: 14; j_call: TRBJ2-3; d_call: .; cdr3_nt: TGTGCCAGCAGCCTAGACGGTGCCCTAGATACGCAGTATTTT; cdr3_aa: CASSLDGALDTQYF
v_call: TRBV28; clone_size: .; cdr3_length: 12; j_call: TRBJ2-7; d_call: .; cdr3_nt: TGTGCCAGCAATTCAGGAACTTACGAGCAGTACTTC; cdr3_aa: CASNSGTYEQYF
v_call: TRBV5-1; clone_size: .; cdr3_length: 14; j_call: TRBJ2-2; d_call: .; cdr3_nt: TGCGCCAGCAGAGAAGCCGCGAACACCGGGGAGCTGTTTTTT; cdr3_aa: CASREAANTGELFF
v_call: TRBV28; clone_size: .; cdr3_length: 19; j_call: TRBJ1-2; d_call: TRBD1; cdr3_nt: TGTGCCAGCAGTTCAGGGTCGGGACAGGGGGCGCGATTTGACTATGGCTACACCTTC; cdr3_aa: CASSSGSGQGARFDYGYTF
v_call: TRBV19; clone_size: .; cdr3_length: 15; j_call: TRBJ2-1; d_call: TRBD2; cdr3_nt: TGTGCCAGTAGCGGACTAGCGGGAGTATTTAATGAGCAGTTCTTC; cdr3_aa: CASSGLAGVFNEQFF
v_call: TRBV4-1; clone_size: .; cdr3_length: 14; j_call: TRBJ1-2; d_call: .; cdr3_nt: TGCGCCAGCAGCCAAGAGGTACAGAGCTATGGCTACACCTTC; cdr3_aa: CASSQEVQSYGYTF
v_call: TRBV6-5; clone_size: .; cdr3_length: 13; j_call: TRBJ1-6; d_call: .; cdr3_nt: TGTGCCAGCAGGGAACGGTTTGGGGTATCCCTCCACTTT; cdr3_aa: CASRERFGVSLHF
v_call: TRBV15; clone_size: few; cdr3_length: 19; j_call: TRBJ2-1; d_call: TRBD2; cdr3_nt: TGTGCCACCAGCAGAGATGGACTAGCGGGGGGGCTTACCTACAATGAGCAGTTCTTC; cdr3_aa: CATSRDGLAGGLTYNEQFF
v_call: TRBV30; clone_size: .; cdr3_length: 11; j_call: TRBJ2-7; d_call: .; cdr3_nt: TGTGCCTGGAGTGTAAGACACGAGCAGTACTTC; cdr3_aa: CAWSVRHEQYF
v_call: TRBV19; clone_size: .; cdr3_length: 14; j_call: TRBJ2-2; d_call: TRBD1; cdr3_nt: TGTGCCAGTAAACGGGACAGGGGCTTTAGGGAGCTGTTTTTT; cdr3_aa: CASKRDRGFRELFF
v_call: TRBV14; clone_size: .; cdr3_length: 17; j_call: TRBJ2-3; d_call: TRBD2; cdr3_nt: TGTGCCAGCAGCCAAGTCAGAGCGGGGGGGCCATTAGATACGCAGTATTTT; cdr3_aa: CASSQVRAGGPLDTQYF
v_call: TRBV4-1; clone_size: .; cdr3_length: 19; j_call: TRBJ1-1; d_call: TRBD1; cdr3_nt: TGCGCCAGCAGCCAAGAACCCCGACAGGGCTATGTGATGAACACTGAAGCTTTCTTT; cdr3_aa: CASSQEPRQGYVMNTEAFF
v_call: TRBV9; clone_size: few; cdr3_length: 14; j_call: TRBJ2-7; d_call: .; cdr3_nt: TGTGCCAGCAGCGTAGGGACTACCACCTACGAGCAGTACTTC; cdr3_aa: CASSVGTTTYEQYF
v_call: TRBV10-1; clone_size: .; cdr3_length: 9; j_call: TRBJ1-2; d_call: .; cdr3_nt: TGCGCCAGCAGTGGAGGCTACACCTTC; cdr3_aa: CASSGGYTF
v_call: TRBV5-1; clone_size: .; cdr3_length: 13; j_call: TRBJ2-7; d_call: .; cdr3_nt: TGCGCCAGCAGCTTGGGCGGTGACCGCGAGCAGTACTTC; cdr3_aa: CASSLGGDREQYF
v_call: TRBV30; clone_size: .; cdr3_length: 13; j_call: TRBJ1-2; d_call: .; cdr3_nt: TGTGCCTGGAGTGTAAGACTCCCCTATGGCTACACCTTC; cdr3_aa: CAWSVRLPYGYTF
v_call: TRBV19; clone_size: .; cdr3_length: 16; j_call: TRBJ2-5; d_call: .; cdr3_nt: TGTGCCAGTAGAGCCTCGGAGGGACATCCTCGCGGGACCCAGTACTTC; cdr3_aa: CASRASEGHPRGTQYF
v_call: TRBV6-5; clone_size: .; cdr3_length: 13; j_call: TRBJ2-5; d_call: .; cdr3_nt: TGTGCCAGCAGGCCGGGCCCAGGGAAGACCCAGTACTTC; cdr3_aa: CASRPGPGKTQYF
v_call: TRBV5-4; clone_size: .; cdr3_length: 14; j_call: TRBJ2-1; d_call: .; cdr3_nt: TGTGCCAGCAGCTTGCGGAGCTCCTACAATGAGCAGTTCTTC; cdr3_aa: CASSLRSSYNEQFF
v_call: TRBV27; clone_size: .; cdr3_length: 14; j_call: TRBJ1-2; d_call: .; cdr3_nt: TGTGCCAGCAGTTTATCCCCCTGGGGCTATGGCTACACCTTC; cdr3_aa: CASSLSPWGYGYTF
v_call: TRBV5-4; clone_size: .; cdr3_length: 16; j_call: TRBJ1-2; d_call: .; cdr3_nt: TGTGCCAGCAGCTTGGCCGGCTCGGGAGGGGGCTATGGCTACACCTTC; cdr3_aa: CASSLAGSGGGYGYTF
v_call: TRBV4-1; clone_size: .; cdr3_length: 17; j_call: TRBJ2-2; d_call: .; cdr3_nt: TGCGCCAGCAGCCAAGTGGGGAGACGACGTTTCACCGGGGAGCTGTTTTTT; cdr3_aa: CASSQVGRRRFTGELFF
v_call: TRBV9; clone_size: .; cdr3_length: 15; j_call: TRBJ1-3; d_call: .; cdr3_nt: TGTGCCAGCAGCGTAGATCCGAGCTCTGGAAACACCATATATTTT; cdr3_aa: CASSVDPSSGNTIYF